The entry below gives a single T cell receptor beta chain sequence along with its context. Its specificity is not known. The data belong to a study of CXCR3-negative and CXCR3-positive naive CD8 T cells. Study results and caveats: Hydrophobicity was higher for TRB CDR3s found in CXCR3-positive naive cells than in CXCR3-negative naive cells.

Through 5' RACE with UMI labels, the TRB cDNA libraries were prepared. TCRdb re-called the 5' RACE reads and catalogs CDR3 proteins one per entry, DNA excluded. The sample table sets out some 120,000 distinct CDR3 sequences. Sorts that each held 250,000 to 300,000 cells were run in triplicate for every CD8+ T cell subset. Phenotypically, naive CD8+ T cells corresponded to CD45RO-CCR7+CD27+CD95-. Germline V lookup: CDR1 SQVTM, CDR2 ANQGSEA. The CDR3 runs 15 residues. J is TRBJ2-2 and V is TRBV29-1; checking the TCRdb D call of TRBD1 is not possible without DNA. This sequence originates from a human donor in good health. Some clones in this sample may be carry-over from other donors' samples. The sequenced sample was naive CXCR3+ CD8+ T cells from blood. Stated subset: CD45RO-CCR7+CD27+CD95- naive CD8+ T cells expressing CXCR3 (TNR3+). Here the CDR3 reads CSVRGGGQGAGELFF.